This T cell receptor beta chain derives from a study of cytomegalovirus exposure and HLA in healthy donors. Study information: T cells numbering approximately 170 million yielded more than 95 million unique TCR beta sequences in an earlier analysis. HLA-typed donors were the source of about 85 million unique TCRs held in an early data release. Study-level results: The study dropped some indistinguishable V segments, TRBV6-2 and TRBV6-3 among them. An assumption of roughly uniform sequencing depth across donors underlay the presence/absence analyses.

PCR employed 60 Vbeta and 13 Jbeta primers. Sequencing used immunoSEQ multiplex PCR; TCRdb keeps in-frame clones, though not all of them. The sample consists of some 130,000 clones, nearly 10% of them appearing once. To note about this clone: Its antigen is currently unknown.

Germline loops: CDR1 MDHEN, CDR2 SYDVKM. This CDR3 has 15 residues. Unmatched junction bases numbered 11, after V lost 8 bases and J lost 6 bases. The specimen was PBMCs. The origin of this receptor is a man aged 50 to 60 in good health and CMV-seronegative. This chain joins TRBV28 and TRBJ1-5, with 9 bases lining up with TRBD1. Here the CDR3 DNA reads TGTGCCAGCTGCCTGGGGGACAGGGTCAGTCAGCCCCAGCATTTT. This sequence encodes CASCLGDRVSQPQHF.